Below are 5 T cell receptor beta chains sequenced from a single sample in a study of blood T cell repertoires in COVID-19. Data came from immunoSEQ multiplex PCR; TCRdb stores just in-frame clones and leaves some out. Among under 150,000 clones listed, 84% were seen once. Sequencing was performed on PBMCs or T cells enriched from blood (not recorded which). Receptors were obtained from a woman aged 45-65 years who had been exposed to COVID-19.

This chain connects TRBV9 to TRBJ1-1; no clear D. The CDR3 is 14 amino acids. The germline V gene encodes CDR1 SGDLS and CDR2 YYNGEE. V lost 0 bases and J lost 1, with 7 bases in between. The CDR3 DNA sequence: TGTGCCAGCAGCGTAGTCGCAGGGAACACTGAAGCTTTCTTT. Translated: CASSVVAGNTEAFF.

The chain is built from TRBV9 and TRBJ2-3; 8 bases are shared with TRBD2. With V trimmed by 3 bases and J by 2 bases, 8 bases remained unmatched. The CDR3 runs to 16 residues. Germline-derived CDR1 and CDR2 are SGDLS and YYNGEE. CDR3 loop: CASSGRRGAFTDTQYF. The CDR3 nucleotides are TGTGCCAGCAGCGGAAGGCGGGGGGCTTTCACAGATACGCAGTATTTT.

The chain has TRBV9 and TRBJ2-7; 9 nucleotides match TRBD2. The CDR3 length is 17 residues. In germline, CDR1 is SGDLS, CDR2 YYNGEE. V lost 0 bases, J lost 3 bases, and 10 bases stayed unmatched. CDR3 nucleotides: TGTGCCAGCAGCGTAGACCCCATCCCGACTAGCGGCTACGAGCAGTACTTC. Encoded protein: CASSVDPIPTSGYEQYF.

This chain uses TRBV9 with TRBJ2-2, with 7 bases lining up with TRBD2. Germline loops: CDR1 SGDLS, CDR2 YYNGEE. The CDR3 extends over 16 amino acids. V gave up 5 bases and J gave up 3 bases; unmatched junction bases: 10. CDR3 nucleotide sequence: TGTGCCAGCAGTGCCCCCACTAGCGCTTACACCGGGGAGCTGTTTTTT. This codes for CASSAPTSAYTGELFF.

The J gene is TRBJ1-2, the V gene TRBV18; 10 nucleotides agree with TRBD1. CDR3 length: 17 residues. The J segment lost 0 bases and the V segment lost 3 bases, leaving 7 bases of the junction unmatched. Germline V gene sequence: CDR1 KGHSH, CDR2 LQKENI. The CDR3 nucleotides read TGTGCCAGCTCACCCCCCGGGACAGGGGTCACTAACTATGGCTACACCTTC. It specifies CASSPPGTGVTNYGYTF.